These T cell receptor beta chains were read from a single sample in a study of metastatic and nonmetastatic thyroid tumors. TCRdb re-analyzed the PCR reads using MiXCR. The table has tens of thousands of clones, 12% seen once. Sample: blood. All receptors come from a male donor with papillary thyroid cancer or a benign thyroid nodule (not recorded which). Some clones in this sample may be carry-over from other donors' samples. The CDR3 runs from the conserved cysteine through the conserved F or W. The order of the fields is CDR3 length, V gene, J gene, clone size, D gene, CDR3 DNA, CDR3 protein. A D gene is named only where the DNA matches it firmly. Size values are once, few and many counts, or a class for expanded clones, and some rows have none.

>15|TRBV30|TRBJ1-2|.|.
TGTGCCTGGAGGAAGAGGACCAGGGGTCCCTATGGCTACACCTTC
CAWRKRTRGPYGYTF
>16|TRBV5-1|TRBJ2-1|many|.
TGCGCCAGCAGCTGGGGGGCTAGCGGACCCTACAATGAGCAGTTCTTC
CASSWGASGPYNEQFF
>15|TRBV6-2/TRBV6-3|TRBJ2-3|.|TRBD2
TGTGCCAGCAGTGGGACTAGCGGGACGGCAGATACGCAGTATTTT
CASSGTSGTADTQYF
>15|TRBV5-1|TRBJ2-7|many|TRBD2
TGCGCCAGCAGCCGGAGCGGGAGCGACTCCTACGAGCAGTACTTC
CASSRSGSDSYEQYF
>16|TRBV6-1|TRBJ1-1|many|TRBD1
TGTGCCAGCAGACGGGACAGGCCGGCTGTGAACACTGAAGCTTTCTTT
CASRRDRPAVNTEAFF
>13|TRBV2|TRBJ2-7|many|.
TGTGCCAGCATTAATTGGGAAGCCTACGAGCAGTACTTC
CASINWEAYEQYF
>13|TRBV6-4|TRBJ2-7|many|.
TGTGCCAGCAGCCGACAGAACTCCTACGAGCAGTACTTC
CASSRQNSYEQYF
>12|TRBV27|TRBJ1-1|many|.
TGTGCCAGCAAGTCCCTGAACACTGAAGCTTTCTTT
CASKSLNTEAFF
>13|TRBV6-2/TRBV6-3|TRBJ2-7|medium-sized|TRBD1
TGTGCCAGAGAGACAGGGTATAAGTACGAGCAGTACTTC
CARETGYKYEQYF
>11|TRBV6-1|TRBJ1-5|many|.
TGTGCCAGTTCAGTGGGGGAGCCCCAGCATTTT
CASSVGEPQHF
>14|TRBV9|TRBJ2-3|many|.
TGTGCCAGCAGCCCTCGACTCGGCACAGATACGCAGTATTTT
CASSPRLGTDTQYF
>14|TRBV7-3|TRBJ1-2|many|TRBD1
TGTGCCAGCAGCCCCGGGACAGGGGGGAATGGCTACACCTTC
CASSPGTGGNGYTF